The T cell receptor (beta chain) described here comes from a study of OX40 agonist ivuxolimab in advanced cancers. Study overall: Patients were dosed with the agonistic anti-OX40 (CD134) antibody ivuxolimab.

Autoimmune disease history or systemic immunosuppression meant exclusion. V lost 7 bases and J 3 bases, leaving 6 bases between the germline ends. The germline V gene encodes CDR1 MNHEY and CDR2 SVGAGI. The CDR3 is 11 residues long. This table comes from immunoSEQ multiplex PCR, and its TCRdb copy is limited to in-frame clones, with some not included. Of some 81,000 clones in the sample, 85% are singletons; the top ten hold 0.61%. The V and J genes are TRBV6-5 and TRBJ1-1; D ambiguous. This material consisted of CD4+ or CD8+ T cells sorted from blood, taken in a trial of the OX40 agonist ivuxolimab. This receptor was obtained from an adult with an advanced solid tumor such as melanoma, head and neck, liver or kidney cancer. This CDR3 reads CASIRDTEAFF. Here the CDR3 DNA reads TGTGCCAGCATCCGGGACACTGAAGCTTTCTTT.